The present TCR beta chain was sequenced within a study of blood T cell repertoires in COVID-19. Study-level background: COVID-19 samples collected from the United States, Italy and Spain covered acute and convalescent phases. PBMCs, B-cell-depleted T cells, or T cells provided the cDNA or gDNA that made up the material.

V gave up 5 bases and J gave up 4 bases; unmatched junction bases: 13. The CDR3 is 18 residues long. Looked up from germline, CDR1 is MNHNY and CDR2 is SVGAGI (reference sequence). Data came from immunoSEQ multiplex PCR; TCRdb stores just in-frame clones and leaves some out. The sample lists about 180,000 clones, 85% to 95% occurring once. This TCR derives from a man between 50 and 59 years old with acute or convalescent COVID-19. Sequencing used peripheral blood. The rearrangement joins TRBV6-6 to TRBJ1-3; 11 positions agree with TRBD1. CDR3 region: CASSRHPSGQGEGNTIYF. The CDR3 DNA sequence: TGTGCCAGCAGTCGCCACCCTTCGGGACAGGGGGAAGGAAACACCATATATTTT.